This T cell receptor (beta chain) was obtained from a study of PD-1 and CTLA-4 blockade in melanoma. Per germline, CDR1 LNHDA and CDR2 SQIVND (reference sequence). This CDR3 contains 14 residues. V was pared by 5 bases and J by 5 bases, with 12 bases between. Using immunoSEQ multiplex PCR, the repertoire was profiled, and TCRdb retains in-frame clones only, with some absent. The sample has about 30,000 clones, less than 90% seen once. The chain recombines TRBV19 with TRBJ2-2; D not certain. The specimen was CD8+ T cells from peripheral blood, collected from a patient given anti-PD-1 treatment. The sequence was obtained from a human donor with melanoma. The CDR3 is CASSPGSTTGELFF. CDR3 DNA sequence: TGTGCCAGTAGTCCCGGGTCCACTACCGGGGAGCTGTTTTTT. Full variable domain (rest looked up from reference TRBV19 and TRBJ2-2): DGGITQSPKYLFRKEGQNVTLSCEQNLNHDAMYWYRQDPGQGLRLIYYSQIVNDFQKGDIAEGYSVSREKKESFPLTVTSAQKNPTAFYLCASSPGSTTGELFFGEGSRLTVL.